The sequence of this T cell receptor (beta chain) was determined in a study of blood T cell repertoires in COVID-19. The wider study: The United States, Italy and Spain supplied acute and convalescent COVID-19 samples.

TCRdb keeps only in-frame clones here, not all; method: immunoSEQ multiplex PCR. The sample consists of 400,000 to 550,000 clones, around 89% of them appearing once. This CDR3 has 13 amino acids. Germline CDR1 is LGHNA and CDR2 is YNFKEQ. Trimming pared 3 bases from V and 9 bases from J, leaving 12 bases between. This sequence originates from a woman aged 30 to 39 with acute or convalescent COVID-19. Source material: peripheral blood. The V gene is TRBV4-2, the J gene TRBJ2-1; no clear D gene. CDR3 amino acids: CASSQEIVREQFF. The CDR3 DNA reads as TGTGCCAGCAGCCAGGAGATAGTTCGTGAGCAGTTCTTC.